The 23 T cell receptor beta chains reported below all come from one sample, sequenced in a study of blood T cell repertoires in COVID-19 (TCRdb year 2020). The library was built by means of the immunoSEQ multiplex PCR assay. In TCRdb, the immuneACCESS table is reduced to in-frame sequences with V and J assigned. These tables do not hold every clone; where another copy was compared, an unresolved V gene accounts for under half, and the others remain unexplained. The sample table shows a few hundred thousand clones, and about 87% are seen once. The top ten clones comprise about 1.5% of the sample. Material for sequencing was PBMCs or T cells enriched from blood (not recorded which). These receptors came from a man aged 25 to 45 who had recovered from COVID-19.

CDR3 nucleotides: TGTGCCATCAGTGACGCAGGTTCTCTCCAGCCCCAGCATTTT. This codes for CAISDAGSLQPQHF. The V call is TRBV10-3, the J call TRBJ1-5; D is uncertain. Germline V gene lookup returns CDR1 ENHRY and CDR2 SYGVKD. V was shortened by 3 bases and J by 7 bases, with 13 bases between the two germline ends. The CDR3 is 14 residues long.

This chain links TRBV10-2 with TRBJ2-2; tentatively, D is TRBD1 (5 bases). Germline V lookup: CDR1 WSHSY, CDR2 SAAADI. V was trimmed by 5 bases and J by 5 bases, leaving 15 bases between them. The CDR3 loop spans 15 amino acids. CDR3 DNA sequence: TGCGCCAGCAGTTCCCCCAGGGCCATAACCGGGGAGCTGTTTTTT. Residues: CASSSPRAITGELFF.

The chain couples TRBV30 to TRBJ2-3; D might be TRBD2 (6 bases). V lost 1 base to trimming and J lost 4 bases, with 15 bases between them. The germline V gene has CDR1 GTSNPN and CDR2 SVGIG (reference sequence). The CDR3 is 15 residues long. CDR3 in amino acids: CAWSDRDLTSDTQYF. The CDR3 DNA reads TGTGCCTGGAGTGACCGGGACTTGACTTCAGATACGCAGTATTTT.

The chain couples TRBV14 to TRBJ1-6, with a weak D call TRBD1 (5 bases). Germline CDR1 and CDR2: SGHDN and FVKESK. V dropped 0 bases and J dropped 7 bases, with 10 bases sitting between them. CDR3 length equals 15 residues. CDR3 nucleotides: TGTGCCAGCAGCCAAGAAGGGGTCGGAAATTCACCCCTCCACTTT. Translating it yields CASSQEGVGNSPLHF.

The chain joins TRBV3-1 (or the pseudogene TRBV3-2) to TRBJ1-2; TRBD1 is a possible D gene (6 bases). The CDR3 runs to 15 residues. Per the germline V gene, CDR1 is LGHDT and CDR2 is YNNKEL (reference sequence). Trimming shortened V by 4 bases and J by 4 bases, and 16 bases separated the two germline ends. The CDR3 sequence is CASSPFEQGTYGYTF. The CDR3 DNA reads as TGTGCCAGCAGCCCGTTCGAACAGGGCACCTATGGCTACACCTTC.

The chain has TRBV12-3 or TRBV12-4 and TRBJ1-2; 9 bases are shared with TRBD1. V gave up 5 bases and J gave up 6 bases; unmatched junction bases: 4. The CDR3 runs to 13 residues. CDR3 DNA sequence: TGTGCCAGCAGTCGCCGACAGGGGGATGGCTACACCTTC. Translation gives CASSRRQGDGYTF.

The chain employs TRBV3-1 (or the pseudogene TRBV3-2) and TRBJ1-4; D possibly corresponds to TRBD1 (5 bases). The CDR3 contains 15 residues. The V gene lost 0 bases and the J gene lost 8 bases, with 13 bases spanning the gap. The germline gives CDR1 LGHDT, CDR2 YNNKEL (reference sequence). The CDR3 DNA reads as TGTGCCAGCAGCCAAGAGTCCAGGGCGAGGGAAAAACTGTTTTTT. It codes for CASSQESRAREKLFF.

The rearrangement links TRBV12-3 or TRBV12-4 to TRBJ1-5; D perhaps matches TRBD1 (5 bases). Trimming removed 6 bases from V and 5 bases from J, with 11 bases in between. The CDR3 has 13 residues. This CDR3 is CASRPPGDQPQHF. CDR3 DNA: TGTGCCAGCAGGCCTCCGGGGGATCAGCCCCAGCATTTT.

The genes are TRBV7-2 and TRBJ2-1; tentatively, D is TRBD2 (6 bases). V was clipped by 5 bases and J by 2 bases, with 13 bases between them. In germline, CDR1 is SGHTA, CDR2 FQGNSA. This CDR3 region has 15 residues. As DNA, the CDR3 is TGTGCCAGCAGCCCCCTGGGGAGGACCTACAATGAGCAGTTCTTC. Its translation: CASSPLGRTYNEQFF.

The CDR3 sequence is CASSGRGVFYGYTF. The DNA for the CDR3 is TGTGCCAGCAGCGGCAGGGGAGTCTTTTATGGCTACACCTTC. The chain is built from TRBV7-9 and TRBJ1-2; the D gene is possibly TRBD1 (6 bases). V lost 5 bases, J lost 5 bases, and 15 bases lay in between. Per germline, CDR1 SEHNR and CDR2 FQNEAQ (reference sequence). There are 14 residues in the CDR3.

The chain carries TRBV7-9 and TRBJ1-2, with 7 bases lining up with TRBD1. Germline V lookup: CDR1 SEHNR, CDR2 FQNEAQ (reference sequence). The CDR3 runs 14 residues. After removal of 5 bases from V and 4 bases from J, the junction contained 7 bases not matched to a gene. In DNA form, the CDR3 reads TGTGCCAGCAGCGCTAGGGGACAGCTCTATGGCTACACCTTC. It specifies CASSARGQLYGYTF.

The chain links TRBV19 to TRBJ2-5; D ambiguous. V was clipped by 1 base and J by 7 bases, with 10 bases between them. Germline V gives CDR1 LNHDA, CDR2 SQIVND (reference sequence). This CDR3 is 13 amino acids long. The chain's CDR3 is CASSIGGVSTQYF. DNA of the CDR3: TGTGCCAGTAGTATAGGTGGAGTGTCGACCCAGTACTTC.

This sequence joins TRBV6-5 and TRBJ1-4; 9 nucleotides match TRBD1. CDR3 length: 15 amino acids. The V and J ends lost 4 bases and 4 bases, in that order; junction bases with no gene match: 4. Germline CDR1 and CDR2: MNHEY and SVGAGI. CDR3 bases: TGTGCCAGCAGTTGGGGACAGGGAGGTAATGAAAAACTGTTTTTT. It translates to CASSWGQGGNEKLFF.

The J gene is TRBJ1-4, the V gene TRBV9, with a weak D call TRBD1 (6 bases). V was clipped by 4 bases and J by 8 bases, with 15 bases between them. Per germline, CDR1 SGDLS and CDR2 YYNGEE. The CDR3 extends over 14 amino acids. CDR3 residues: CASSLQGNGEKLFF. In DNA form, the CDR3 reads TGTGCCAGCAGCCTACAGGGCAACGGGGAAAAACTGTTTTTT.

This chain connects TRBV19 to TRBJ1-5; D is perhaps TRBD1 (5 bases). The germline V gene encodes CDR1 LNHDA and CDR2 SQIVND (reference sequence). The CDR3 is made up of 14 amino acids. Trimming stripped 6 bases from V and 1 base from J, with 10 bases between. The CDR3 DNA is TGTGCCAGTAGGAGGGGAGGAAGCAATCAGCCCCAGCATTTT. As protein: CASRRGGSNQPQHF.

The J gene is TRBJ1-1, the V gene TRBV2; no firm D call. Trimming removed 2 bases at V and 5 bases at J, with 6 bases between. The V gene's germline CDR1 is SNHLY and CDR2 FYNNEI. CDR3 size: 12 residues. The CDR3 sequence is CASSEWETEAFF. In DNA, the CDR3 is TGTGCCAGCAGTGAATGGGAGACTGAAGCTTTCTTT.

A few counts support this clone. CDR3 in amino acids: CASSYRHLDRGDQPQHF. The CDR3 DNA reads as TGTGCCAGCAGTTACCGCCACCTAGACAGGGGTGACCAGCCCCAGCATTTT. V and J are TRBV6-2 or TRBV6-3 and TRBJ1-5, with 8 bases aligning to TRBD1. Germline CDR1 and CDR2: MNHEY and SVGEGT. V trimming: 2 bases; J trimming: 7 bases; junction bases outside the gene matches: 13. This CDR3 has 17 amino acids.

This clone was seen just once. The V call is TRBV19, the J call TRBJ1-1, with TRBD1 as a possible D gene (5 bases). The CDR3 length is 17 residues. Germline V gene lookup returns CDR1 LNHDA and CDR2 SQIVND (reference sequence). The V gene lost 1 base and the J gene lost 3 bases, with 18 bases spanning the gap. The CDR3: CASSIVGTPGGYTEAFF. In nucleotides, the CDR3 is TGTGCCAGTAGTATAGTGGGGACTCCTGGAGGTTACACTGAAGCTTTCTTT.

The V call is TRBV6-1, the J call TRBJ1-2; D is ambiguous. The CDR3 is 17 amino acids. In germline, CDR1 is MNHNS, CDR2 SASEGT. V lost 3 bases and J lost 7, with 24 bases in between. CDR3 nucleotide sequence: TGTGCCAGCAGTGATCAGACGGTCGAGATGCTAGCTGGTGGCTACACCTTC. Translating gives CASSDQTVEMLAGGYTF.

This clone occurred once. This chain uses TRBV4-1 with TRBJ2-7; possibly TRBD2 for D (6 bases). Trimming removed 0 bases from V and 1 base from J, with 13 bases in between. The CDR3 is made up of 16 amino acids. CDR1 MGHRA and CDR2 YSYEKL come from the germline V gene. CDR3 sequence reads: CASSQDSAGTSYEQYF. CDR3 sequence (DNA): TGCGCCAGCAGCCAAGATAGTGCGGGAACGTCCTACGAGCAGTACTTC.

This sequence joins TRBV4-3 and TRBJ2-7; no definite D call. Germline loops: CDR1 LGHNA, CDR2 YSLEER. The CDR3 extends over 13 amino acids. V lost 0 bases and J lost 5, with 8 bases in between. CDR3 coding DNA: TGCGCCAGCAGCCAAGATAGTAAGAACGAGCAGTACTTC. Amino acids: CASSQDSKNEQYF.

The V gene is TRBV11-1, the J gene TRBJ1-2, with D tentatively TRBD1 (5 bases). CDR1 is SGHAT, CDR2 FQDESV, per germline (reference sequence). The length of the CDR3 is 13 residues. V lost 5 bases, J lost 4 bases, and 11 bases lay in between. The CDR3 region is CASSPRETYGYTF. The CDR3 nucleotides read TGTGCCAGCAGCCCCAGGGAAACCTATGGCTACACCTTC.

CDR3 residues: CASSYSRGHNSPLHF. CDR3 coding DNA: TGTGCCAGCAGTTACTCGAGAGGGCATAATTCACCCCTCCACTTT. J is TRBJ1-6 and V is TRBV6-5; D remains ambiguous. This CDR3 is 15 amino acids long. V was pared by 0 bases and J by 5 bases, with 8 bases between. CDR1 and CDR2 from the germline V gene are MNHEY and SVGAGI.